What follows are 21 T cell receptor beta chains derived from one specimen sequenced in a study of cytomegalovirus exposure and HLA in healthy donors. It was with 60 Vbeta and 13 Jbeta primers that the PCR ran. Clones were read by immunoSEQ multiplex PCR, and TCRdb kept only the in-frame ones, dropping some. The table shows around 160,000 clones, with more than 60% occurring only once. The material sequenced was PBMCs. The receptors here all came from a woman aged 40 to 49 in good health and CMV-seropositive.

A few counts support this clone. This chain uses TRBV13 with TRBJ2-2; 7 bases align to TRBD1. This CDR3 contains 16 residues. CDR1 PRHDT and CDR2 FYEKMQ come from the germline V gene (reference sequence). V trimming: 4 bases; J trimming: 4 bases; junction bases outside the gene matches: 9. CDR3 DNA: TGTGCCAGCAGCTCCTACCGGGACAGTATCACCGGGGAGCTGTTTTTT. Residues: CASSSYRDSITGELFF.

The V call is TRBV27, the J call TRBJ2-1; D remains unclear. CDR3 length: 12 residues. V lost 4 bases, J lost 3 bases, and 4 bases lay in between. The germline CDR1 and CDR2 sequences are MNHEY and SMNVEV (reference sequence). CDR3 amino acids: CASSSLYNEQFF. CDR3 DNA: TGTGCCAGCAGTTCTCTCTACAATGAGCAGTTCTTC.

The chain has TRBV19 and TRBJ2-7; perhaps TRBD2 as D (5 bases). Germline V gives CDR1 LNHDA, CDR2 SQIVND (reference sequence). The V end lost 1 base, the J end lost 5 bases, and 12 bases lay between the germline ends. The CDR3 totals 14 residues. The CDR3 region is CASSIAGFTNEQYF. The CDR3 bases are TGTGCCAGTAGTATAGCGGGGTTTACTAACGAGCAGTACTTC.

This chain joins TRBV7-9 and TRBJ1-2; D not certain. In germline, CDR1 is SEHNR, CDR2 FQNEAQ (reference sequence). Trimming cost V 5 bases and J 3 bases, with 19 bases left between them. The CDR3 has 16 residues. The CDR3, as DNA: TGTGCCAGCAGCCCCGGGTCTGCGAGACTTTACTATGGCTACACCTTC. It codes for CASSPGSARLYYGYTF.

A few counts support this clone. The junction does not match germline at one end; this may be a read error. The gene calls are TRBV2 and TRBJ1-2; 7 bases align to TRBD1. Germline lookup yields CDR1 SNHLY and CDR2 FYNNEI. The CDR3 has 14 residues. The CDR3 loop is CARSGTATNYGYTF. CDR3 nucleotides: TGTGCCAGGAGTGGGACAGCTACTAACTATGGCTACACCTTC.

The V and J genes are TRBV9 and TRBJ1-4; a weak D match, TRBD1 (6 bases). The CDR3 spans 16 residues. V dropped 4 bases and J dropped 0 bases, with 13 bases sitting between them. The germline V gene has CDR1 SGDLS and CDR2 YYNGEE. The CDR3 here is CASSPRDTATNEKLFF. In nucleotides, the CDR3 is TGTGCCAGCAGCCCACGGGACACCGCAACTAATGAAAAACTGTTTTTT.

The gene calls are TRBV14 and TRBJ2-7; 11 bases are shared with TRBD2. CDR1 and CDR2 from the germline V gene are SGHDN and FVKESK. The CDR3 spans 13 residues. The V and J ends lost 5 bases and 9 bases, in that order; junction bases with no gene match: 6. The CDR3 DNA reads as TGTGCCAGCAGCGGCCCTAGCGGGAGGAGGCAGTACTTC. This sequence encodes CASSGPSGRRQYF.

The table lists this clone with a count of one. The V gene is TRBV27, the J gene TRBJ2-7; the D gene is possibly TRBD1 (6 bases). Trimming removed 3 bases at V and 4 bases at J, with 10 bases between. The germline gives CDR1 MNHEY, CDR2 SMNVEV (reference sequence). The CDR3 has 13 amino acids. The CDR3 nucleotides are TGTGCCAGCAGTTTCCAGGGACAATACGAGCAGTACTTC. Translating gives CASSFQGQYEQYF.

The DNA of the CDR3 is TGTGCCAGCAGTTCGAGGGTCAACACCGGGGAGCTGTTTTTT. This encodes CASSSRVNTGELFF. This chain uses TRBV28 with TRBJ2-2, with D perhaps TRBD2 (5 bases). The CDR3 loop spans 14 amino acids. The ends were cut back, 4 bases at V and 2 bases at J, with 8 bases in the middle. Germline lookup yields CDR1 MDHEN and CDR2 SYDVKM.

The chain joins TRBV28 to TRBJ2-3, with 8 bases fitting TRBD1. With 8 bases clipped from V and 3 bases from J, the junction kept 4 bases outside the gene matches. CDR3 length: 13 amino acids. Germline V gene lookup returns CDR1 MDHEN and CDR2 SYDVKM. CDR3 sequence (DNA): TGTGCCAGCCACACAGGGGGAACAGATACGCAGTATTTT. The encoded protein is CASHTGGTDTQYF.

This chain joins TRBV6-5 and TRBJ1-1, with TRBD1 matching 9 bases. The CDR3 extends over 15 amino acids. Germline CDR1 reads MNHEY; CDR2 reads SVGAGI. Trimming took 4 bases from V and 3 from J; bases not matched to a gene: 6. CDR3 nucleotide sequence: TGTGCCAGCAGTTCCGCCGGGACAGGGTACACTGAAGCTTTCTTT. Translating it yields CASSSAGTGYTEAFF.

The chain employs TRBV7-9 and TRBJ1-4; 8 bases align to TRBD1. V was pared by 6 bases and J by 8 bases, with 5 bases of the junction left unmatched. Germline lookup yields CDR1 SEHNR and CDR2 FQNEAQ (reference sequence). The CDR3 loop spans 13 amino acids. CDR3 DNA sequence: TGTGCCAGCAGGGGACAGGCGGTCGAAAAACTGTTTTTT. Translated, it gives CASRGQAVEKLFF.

This clone was seen a few times. The chain employs TRBV5-5 and TRBJ1-1, with a tentative D call TRBD1 (5 bases). The CDR3 totals 15 residues. The germline V and J ends were trimmed by 4 bases and 4 bases, with 17 bases remaining between them. In germline, CDR1 is SGHKS, CDR2 YYEKEE (reference sequence). Here the CDR3 reads CASSAGRRGVTEAFF. The DNA of the CDR3 is TGTGCCAGCAGCGCTGGACGTCGGGGGGTCACTGAAGCTTTCTTT.

The chain combines TRBV5-6 with TRBJ2-5; 12 bases are a match to TRBD2. Germline-derived CDR1 and CDR2 are SGHDT and YYEEEE. The J segment lost 2 bases and the V segment lost 0 bases, leaving 11 bases of the junction unmatched. The CDR3 extends over 19 amino acids. The CDR3 DNA is TGTGCCAGCAGCTTGGACCCTGCTCTAGCGGGAGGGTGGCAAGAGACCCAGTACTTC. This sequence encodes CASSLDPALAGGWQETQYF.

This chain joins TRBV21-1 and TRBJ2-2; the D call in the table, TRBD1, was not verified against the DNA. TRBV21-1 is labeled a pseudogene. The CDR3 has 20 residues. CDR3 protein: CASSNPETSGTGGDTGELFF. Here the CDR3 DNA reads TGTGCCAGCAGCAATCCAGAGACTAGCGGGACAGGGGGCGACACCGGGGAGCTGTTTTTT.

This clone came up a few times. The gene calls are TRBV15 and TRBJ2-7, with 9 bases aligning to TRBD1. Per the germline V gene, CDR1 is LNHNV and CDR2 is YYDKDF (reference sequence). The CDR3 runs to 15 residues. Losses at the gene ends were 0 bases for V and 7 bases for J; bases not matched to a gene: 7. The CDR3 sequence is CATSREPGQGYEQYF. The CDR3, as DNA: TGTGCCACCAGCAGAGAACCGGGACAGGGATATGAGCAGTACTTC.

This clone was seen once. The chain uses TRBV4-1 and TRBJ2-2; the D is unclear. Germline V gene lookup returns CDR1 MGHRA and CDR2 YSYEKL. The length of the CDR3 is 15 residues. V was pared by 1 base and J by 5 bases, with 11 bases between. The CDR3 DNA follows: TGCGCCAGCAGCCAAGTGGGCCGTGGGACCGGGGAGCTGTTTTTT. This sequence encodes CASSQVGRGTGELFF.

The V and J genes are TRBV5-8 and TRBJ2-7, with TRBD2 matching 10 bases. V lost 3 bases and J lost 0; bases outside the gene matches: 6. The CDR3 spans 16 residues. Germline V gives CDR1 SGHTS, CDR2 YDEGEE. The CDR3 here is CASSYYSGRGSYEQYF. The DNA for the CDR3 is TGTGCCAGCAGCTATTACAGCGGGAGGGGCTCCTACGAGCAGTACTTC.

The chain employs TRBV5-1 and TRBJ2-3; TRBD1 matches at 7 bases. The CDR3 covers 18 residues. Germline CDR1 and CDR2: SGHRS and YFSETQ. V gave up 1 base and J gave up 5 bases; unmatched junction bases: 16. The CDR3 loop is CASSLRVSSGGQGDTQYF. The CDR3 DNA reads as TGCGCCAGCAGCTTGAGAGTCTCTTCAGGGGGTCAAGGAGATACGCAGTATTTT.

The chain has TRBV28 and TRBJ1-4; D perhaps matches TRBD1 (5 bases). V lost 2 bases to trimming and J lost 4 bases, with 14 bases between them. The germline V gene encodes CDR1 MDHEN and CDR2 SYDVKM. The CDR3 has 16 residues. The CDR3 reads CASSLLRGARNEKLFF. The CDR3 nucleotides are TGTGCCAGCAGTTTACTAAGGGGCGCCCGTAATGAAAAACTGTTTTTT.

This chain links TRBV25-1 with TRBJ2-1; D is perhaps TRBD2 (5 bases). Trimming left V 3 bases short and J 5 bases short, with 14 bases between. Germline V gene data show CDR1 as MGHDK and CDR2 as SYGVNS. CDR3 length: 15 amino acids. CDR3 amino acids: CASSERVGGDNEQFF. DNA for the CDR3: TGTGCCAGCAGTGAGAGGGTAGGAGGTGACAATGAGCAGTTCTTC.